The clone carrying this T cell receptor (beta chain) has only a few counts. Its cognate antigen is unknown. The CDR3 consists of 14 residues. V was cut by 0 bases and J by 2 bases, with 7 bases left in between. This sample stems from a study of T-cell memory formation after mild COVID-19. Study-level background: Clusters were largely donor specific.

Constant-segment primers and 5'RACE yielded cDNA libraries for TCR alpha and TCR beta, each carrying sample barcodes and UMIs. TCRdb ran MiXCR on the 5' RACE reads and lists one entry per CDR3 protein. The sample lists 110,000 to 150,000 distinct CDR3 sequences, approximately 26% seen once, with roughly a quarter in the top ten. Study outcomes and limitations: The authors left the SARS-CoV-2 specificity of second-wave clones peaking on day 37 unconfirmed. Clones contracting over day 15 to 85 were CD4/CD8 balanced, with later expanders leaning CD4+.

Source material: PBMCs or a T cell subset sorted from them (not recorded which). The sequence was collected from an adult woman who had mild COVID-19 (a few samples of this study predate the infection). Cell type and time point are not known. The genes are TRBV12-3 or TRBV12-4 and TRBJ2-5; no clear D. The CDR3 region has the DNA TGTGCCAGCAGTTTAGCGGAGTTGCAAGAGACCCAGTACTTC. Its translation is CASSLAELQETQYF.